Presented here are 14 T cell receptor beta chains from one specimen sequenced in a study of blood T cell repertoires in COVID-19. This table comes from immunoSEQ multiplex PCR, and its TCRdb copy is limited to in-frame clones, with some not included. The sample lists about 39,000 clones; about 87% were seen once. The sample comprised peripheral blood. Source of these receptors: a middle-aged man with active or convalescent COVID-19.

This sequence joins TRBV2 and TRBJ1-6; tentatively, D is TRBD1 (5 bases). V was pared by 8 bases and J by 9 bases, with 20 bases between. Germline V gives CDR1 SNHLY, CDR2 FYNNEI. The CDR3 is 15 amino acids. DNA for the CDR3: TGTGCCAGCGCGGCAACAGGACCCATCGGTTCACCCCTCCACTTT. Its protein is CASAATGPIGSPLHF.

The chain uses TRBV6-5 and TRBJ1-5; possibly TRBD1 for D (5 bases). Deletions cut 5 bases from V and 4 bases from J, with 15 bases between. The CDR3 is 15 amino acids. CDR1 is MNHEY, CDR2 SVGAGI, per germline. The CDR3 loop reads CASSTLWTPNQPQHF. Here the CDR3 DNA reads TGTGCCAGCAGTACGCTGTGGACACCAAATCAGCCCCAGCATTTT.

In its sample, this clone was seen once. The chain carries TRBV28 and TRBJ1-5, with D perhaps matching TRBD1 (5 bases). Deletions cut 2 bases from V and 1 base from J, with 12 bases between. Germline assignment: CDR1 MDHEN and CDR2 SYDVKM. This CDR3 contains 16 residues. The CDR3 loop reads CASSLGVRVSNQPQHF. As DNA, the CDR3 is TGTGCCAGCAGTTTAGGGGTCAGGGTGAGCAATCAGCCCCAGCATTTT.

The CDR3 spells CASSPLGGTYNEQFF. In DNA, the CDR3 is TGTGCCAGCAGCCCTTTAGGCGGTACATACAATGAGCAGTTCTTC. The chain links TRBV9 to TRBJ2-1; unclear D gene. There are 15 residues in the CDR3. The V end lost 4 bases, the J end lost 4 bases, and 15 bases lay between the germline ends. In germline, CDR1 is SGDLS, CDR2 YYNGEE.

This clone was counted once. The rearrangement joins TRBV27 to TRBJ2-5, with 7 bases lining up with TRBD1. This CDR3 has 14 residues. The J segment lost 5 bases and the V segment lost 5 bases, leaving 8 bases of the junction unmatched. Germline-derived CDR1 and CDR2 are MNHEY and SMNVEV (reference sequence). Here the CDR3 reads CASSRFRGTETQYF. CDR3 bases: TGTGCCAGCAGTCGGTTCAGGGGGACGGAGACCCAGTACTTC.

The V call is TRBV25-1, the J call TRBJ2-7, with a possible D match to TRBD1 (7 bases). The CDR3 loop spans 16 amino acids. Trimming shortened V by 2 bases and J by 4 bases, and 18 bases separated the two germline ends. From germline, CDR1 is MGHDK and CDR2 SYGVNS. CDR3 amino acids: CASSEEDRTTPYEQYV. The CDR3 bases are TGTGCCAGCAGTGAAGAGGACAGGACTACGCCTTACGAGCAGTACGTC.

The chain recombines TRBV6-5 with TRBJ2-3; D is perhaps TRBD2 (6 bases). V gave up 8 bases and J gave up 8 bases, with 14 bases separating them. Germline V gives CDR1 MNHEY, CDR2 SVGAGI. This CDR3 comprises 12 residues. CDR3 DNA sequence: TGTGCCAGCGGGATCCCCGGGGGTACGCAGTATTTT. Encoded protein: CASGIPGGTQYF.

The chain links TRBV5-1 to TRBJ2-3; 7 nucleotides align to TRBD1. The length of the CDR3 is 15 residues. CDR1 and CDR2 (germline): SGHRS, YFSETQ. With 4 bases clipped from V and 0 bases from J, the junction kept 5 bases outside the gene matches. The CDR3: CASSTRTGSTDTQYF. The DNA for the CDR3 is TGCGCCAGCAGCACCCGGACAGGAAGCACAGATACGCAGTATTTT.

V and J are TRBV28 and TRBJ1-5; D unresolved. The CDR3 has 11 residues. Germline lookup yields CDR1 MDHEN and CDR2 SYDVKM. V lost 3 bases, J lost 8 bases, and 5 bases lay in between. The CDR3 bases are TGTGCCAGCAGTTTGGAGAAGCCCCAGCATTTT. Translation gives CASSLEKPQHF. Filled out from reference TRBV28 and TRBJ1-5, the complete variable domain reads DVKVTQSSRYLVKRTGEKVFLECVQDMDHENMFWYRQDPGLGLRLIYFSYDVKMKEKGDIPEGYSVSREKKERFSLILESASTNQTSMYLCASSLEKPQHFGDGTRLSIL.

In its sample, this clone was seen a few times. The J gene is TRBJ1-6, the V gene TRBV10-3; D is unclear. Germline V gene data show CDR1 as ENHRY and CDR2 as SYGVKD. Trimming removed 6 bases at V and 7 bases at J, with 7 bases between. This CDR3 is 12 amino acids long. CDR3 loop: CAISRENSPLHF. CDR3 coding DNA: TGTGCCATCAGCCGGGAGAATTCACCCCTCCACTTT.

This chain connects TRBV27 to TRBJ2-1, with 13 bases identical to TRBD2. CDR3 length: 15 residues. J was trimmed by 9 bases and V by 6 bases; bases with no gene match: 8. The germline V gene has CDR1 MNHEY and CDR2 SMNVEV (reference sequence). The CDR3 nucleotides read TGTGCCAGCAGCTCCGGGACTAGCGGGGCGGGTGAGCAGTTCTTC. Translation: CASSSGTSGAGEQFF.

The V and J genes are TRBV12-5 and TRBJ2-1, with 9 bases lining up with TRBD1. The CDR3 extends over 15 amino acids. CDR1 and CDR2 (germline): LGHNT, FRNRAP. The V segment lost 4 bases and the J segment 9 bases; nucleotides outside the gene matches: 10. The CDR3 loop is CASGWTGVEVVEQFF. CDR3 nucleotides: TGTGCTAGTGGTTGGACAGGGGTTGAGGTGGTTGAGCAGTTCTTC. Full variable domain (remainder filled in from reference TRBV12-5 and TRBJ2-1): DARVTQTPRHKVTEMGQEVTMRCQPILGHNTVFWYRQTMMQGLELLAYFRNRAPLDDSGMPKDRFSAEMPDATLATLKIQPSEPRDSAVYFCASGWTGVEVVEQFFGPGTRLTVL.

This chain uses TRBV28 with TRBJ1-4; D is perhaps TRBD1 (6 bases). The CDR3 sequence is 15 residues long. V shed 4 bases and J shed 3 bases, with 12 bases lying between them. Looked up from germline, CDR1 is MDHEN and CDR2 is SYDVKM. CDR3 DNA sequence: TGTGCCAGCAGTTCCCAGGGGACGGCTAATGAAAAACTGTTTTTT. Translated, it gives CASSSQGTANEKLFF.

The chain uses TRBV7-8 and TRBJ1-5; the D is unclear. This CDR3 has 15 residues. The V end was cut by 5 bases, the J end by 4 bases, with 15 bases between. Germline V gene lookup returns CDR1 SGHVS and CDR2 FQNEAQ. The CDR3 DNA reads TGTGCCAGCAGCCCCCTGGGAGCGGGTAATCAGCCCCAGCATTTT. Translating it yields CASSPLGAGNQPQHF.